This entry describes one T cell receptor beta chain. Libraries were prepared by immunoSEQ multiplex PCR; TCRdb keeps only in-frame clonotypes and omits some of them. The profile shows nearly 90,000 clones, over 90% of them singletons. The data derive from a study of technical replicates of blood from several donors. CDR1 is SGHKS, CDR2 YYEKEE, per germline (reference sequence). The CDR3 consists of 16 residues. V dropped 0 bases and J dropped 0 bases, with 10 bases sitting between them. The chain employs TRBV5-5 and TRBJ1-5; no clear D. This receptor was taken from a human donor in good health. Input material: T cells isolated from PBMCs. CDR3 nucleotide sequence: TGTGCCAGCAGCTTGGTAGGAGGACTTAGCAATCAGCCCCAGCATTTT. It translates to CASSLVGGLSNQPQHF.